The 2 T cell receptor beta chains in this list originate from one sample, sequenced in a study of blood T cell repertoires in COVID-19. TCRdb keeps only in-frame clones here, not all; method: immunoSEQ multiplex PCR. The table includes around 30,000 clones, more than 75% detected once. Sequenced input: peripheral blood. These receptors originate from a man between 65 and 80 years old with active or convalescent COVID-19.

CDR3 sequence: CASSYLTGGTEAFF. In nucleotides, the CDR3 is TGTGCCAGCAGTTACCTGACAGGGGGCACTGAAGCTTTCTTT. The rearrangement links TRBV6-2 or TRBV6-3 to TRBJ1-1, with TRBD1 matching 9 bases. Unmatched junction bases numbered 2, after V lost 2 bases and J lost 4 bases. The germline gives CDR1 MNHEY, CDR2 SVGEGT. The CDR3 extends over 14 amino acids.

This rearrangement joins TRBV7-9 to TRBJ1-4, with D possibly matching TRBD1 (6 bases). The V gene's germline CDR1 is SEHNR and CDR2 FQNEAQ (reference sequence). The V end lost 7 bases, the J end lost 7 bases, and 16 bases lay between the germline ends. The CDR3 extends over 14 amino acids. The CDR3 DNA reads TGTGCCAGCACCAGACAGGCGGGAGGTGAAAAACTGTTTTTT. Translating it yields CASTRQAGGEKLFF.